This T cell receptor beta chain originates from a study of T cell responses to AZD1222 COVID-19 vaccine. TCRdb's copy holds only in-frame clones and misses some; the assay was immunoSEQ multiplex PCR. This sample carries 100,000 to 120,000 clones, roughly 90% of them seen once, and the ten largest clones take 15%. The sequencing here drew on peripheral blood, taken 28 days after the second AZD1222 dose. The receptor comes from an adult who received the AZD1222 COVID-19 vaccine.

CDR3 nucleotide sequence: TGCAGCGTTGAGGCAGGGTACGCTGAAGCTTTCTTT. Its translation: CSVEAGYAEAFF. The rearrangement uses TRBV29-1 and TRBJ1-1, with D possibly matching TRBD1 (5 bases). CDR1 SQVTM and CDR2 ANQGSEA come from the germline V gene. CDR3 length: 12 amino acids. V was clipped by 3 bases and J by 6 bases, with 11 bases between them. Full variable domain (rest looked up from reference TRBV29-1 and TRBJ1-1): SAVISQKPSRDICQRGTSLTIQCQVDSQVTMMFWYRQQPGQSLTLIATANQGSEATYESGFVIDKFPISRPNLTFSTLTVSNMSPEDSSIYLCSVEAGYAEAFFGQGTRLTVV.